This TCR beta chain originates from a study of blood T cells in healthy people across ages. The wider study: About one barcoded beta molecule was captured per two T cells (by template switching).

General observations from the study: Relative to aged donors, long-lived donors carried more naive CD4+ cells and displayed higher diversity.

Researchers isolated at least 6.5 million PBMCs per sample. The CDR3 extends over 15 amino acids. Germline V gene lookup returns CDR1 SGHTA and CDR2 FQGNSA. It was with a sample-barcoded 5' primer and a J-beta primer mix that a second PCR of roughly 7 to 12 cycles was run. Each of the cDNA molecules was tagged by a template-switch adaptor with 12 random nucleotides. Each CDR3 protein is one row after TCRdb ran MiXCR on the 5' RACE reads. Of 1.5 million to 2 million distinct CDR3 sequences detected, 40% to 55% appear once; the ten largest clones hold roughly 2%. As for this clonotype: What it recognizes is unknown.

The sequencing input was blood. V is TRBV7-2 and J is TRBJ2-7, with TRBD2 identical over 7 bases. The J call is uncertain, as TRBJ2-5 better fits the DNA end. The receptor's source is a woman in her thirties or forties in good health. The CDR3 DNA is TGTGCCAGCAGCCAAGGGACTATGGTTGCTGAGACCCAGTACTTC. It yields the protein CASSQGTMVAETQYF.